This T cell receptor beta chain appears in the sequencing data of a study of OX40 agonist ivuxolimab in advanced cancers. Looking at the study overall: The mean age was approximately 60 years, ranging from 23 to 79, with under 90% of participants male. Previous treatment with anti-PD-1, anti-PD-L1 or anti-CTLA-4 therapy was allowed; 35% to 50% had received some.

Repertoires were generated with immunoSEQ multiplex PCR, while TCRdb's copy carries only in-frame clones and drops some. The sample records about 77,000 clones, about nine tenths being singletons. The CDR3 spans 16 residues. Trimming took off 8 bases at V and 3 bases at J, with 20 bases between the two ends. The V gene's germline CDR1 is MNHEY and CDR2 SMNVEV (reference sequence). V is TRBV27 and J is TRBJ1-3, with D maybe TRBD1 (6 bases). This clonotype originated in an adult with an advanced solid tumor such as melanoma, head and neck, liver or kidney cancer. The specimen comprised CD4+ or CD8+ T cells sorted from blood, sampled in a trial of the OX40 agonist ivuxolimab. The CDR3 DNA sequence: TGTGCCAGCCGATCGGCGGGGGGGCCGATTGGAAACACCATATATTTT. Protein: CASRSAGGPIGNTIYF.